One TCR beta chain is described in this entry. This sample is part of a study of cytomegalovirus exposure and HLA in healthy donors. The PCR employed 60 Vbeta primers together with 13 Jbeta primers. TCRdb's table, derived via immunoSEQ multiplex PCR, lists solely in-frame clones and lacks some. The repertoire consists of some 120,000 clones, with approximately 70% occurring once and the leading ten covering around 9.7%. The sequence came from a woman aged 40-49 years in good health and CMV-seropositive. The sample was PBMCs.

CDR3 sequence reads: CASSWGGDSNQPQHF. The CDR3 nucleotides are TGTGCCAGCAGCTGGGGGGGCGATAGCAATCAGCCCCAGCATTTT. This sequence joins TRBV6-5 and TRBJ1-5, with D possibly matching TRBD1 (6 bases). Between the trimmed V and J ends, which lost 6 bases and 0 bases, there was a span of 12 bases. CDR3 length: 15 amino acids. The germline CDR1 and CDR2 sequences are MNHEY and SVGAGI.